These T cell receptor beta chains were read from a single sample in a study of OX40 agonist ivuxolimab in advanced cancers. Profiled with immunoSEQ multiplex PCR; TCRdb holds only in-frame clones, not every one. The sample shows tens of thousands of clones, 90% to 95% of them seen only once. This material consisted of CD4+ or CD8+ T cells sorted from blood, taken in a trial of the OX40 agonist ivuxolimab. Every receptor here comes from an adult with an advanced solid tumor such as melanoma, head and neck, liver or kidney cancer. The CDR3 runs from the conserved cysteine through the conserved F or W. D genes are given only for firm matches. Size is stated for part of the rows, as once, few or many counts, or as a class when the clone is expanded.

TRBV4-1	-	TRBJ1-2	-	TGCGCCAGCAGCCAAGATTCCTCTAACTATGGCTACACCTTC	CASSQDSSNYGYTF
TRBV27	-	TRBJ1-2	-	TGTGCCAGCAGTGTTAAGGGACCGATCTATGGCTACACCTTC	CASSVKGPIYGYTF
TRBV4-1	-	TRBJ2-7	once	TGCGCCAGCAGCCAAGTGGGGACCTCCTACGAGCAGTACTTC	CASSQVGTSYEQYF
TRBV25-1	-	TRBJ2-1	-	TGTGCCAGCAGTGAATCCAAACTATTCGGTGAGCAGTTCTTC	CASSESKLFGEQFF
TRBV5-6	-	TRBJ1-1	-	TGTGCCAGCAGTTTCAGACAGGACTTCGACACTGAAGCTTTCTTT	CASSFRQDFDTEAFF
TRBV6-5	-	TRBJ2-2	once	TGTGCCAGCAGTTACGGGTCGGGAACCGGGGAGCTGTTTTTT	CASSYGSGTGELFF
TRBV9	-	TRBJ1-5	-	TGTGCCAGCTCCCCAGAGGGAGGGCGCAATCAGCCCCAGCATTTT	CASSPEGGRNQPQHF
TRBV27	-	TRBJ2-5	-	TGTGCCAGCAAGAGTAACGGCCAGACCCAGTACTTC	CASKSNGQTQYF
TRBV4-1	-	TRBJ1-5	few	TGCGCCAGCAGCCAAGAATACAGGGAGGTTCAGCCCCAGCATTTT	CASSQEYREVQPQHF
TRBV25-1	-	TRBJ1-1	-	TGTGCCAGCAGTTACACAGGGATTGGAACTGAAGCTTTCTTT	CASSYTGIGTEAFF
TRBV7-6	-	TRBJ2-7	-	TGTGCCACCGGTGAGGGGGGGTCCTACGAGCAGTACTTC	CATGEGGSYEQYF
TRBV7-6	-	TRBJ1-1	once	TGTGCCAGCAGCCCGACACATACCAAAGAAGCTTTCTTT	CASSPTHTKEAFF
TRBV9	TRBD1	TRBJ2-1	once	TGTGCCAGCAGCCCCCCCAGGGAAGGGGGCGATGAGCAGTTCTTC	CASSPPREGGDEQFF
TRBV4-1	-	TRBJ1-4	-	TGCGCCAGCAGCCAATCCTCAGGGAGAGAACTGTTTTTT	CASSQSSGRELFF
TRBV7-6	-	TRBJ2-1	-	TGTGCCAGCAGCCCTCCTGCCGTCTCCTACAATGAGCAGTTCTTC	CASSPPAVSYNEQFF
TRBV4-2	TRBD2	TRBJ2-7	-	TGTGCCAGCAGCCAAGATCTCCTAGCGGCTACCTACGAGCAGTACTTC	CASSQDLLAATYEQYF
TRBV5-1	TRBD1	TRBJ2-5	-	TGCGCCAGCAGTGGGACAGGTCTCCCCATCGACCAAGAGACCCAGTACTTC	CASSGTGLPIDQETQYF
TRBV9	-	TRBJ1-1	-	TGTGCCAGCAGCGTAGACTCCGGGGGTGCTGAAGCTTTCTTT	CASSVDSGGAEAFF
TRBV7-7	-	TRBJ2-1	-	TGTGCCAGCAGCTTAGGGTGGGGGGACGGTACTGAGCAGTTCTTC	CASSLGWGDGTEQFF
TRBV4-1	TRBD1	TRBJ1-1	once	TGCGCCAGCAGCCAAGAGGGGACAGCCAACACTGAAGCTTTCTTT	CASSQEGTANTEAFF
TRBV5-6	-	TRBJ2-2	-	TGTGCCAGCAGCTTGGGAGGGGGCACCGGGGAGCTGTTTTTT	CASSLGGGTGELFF
TRBV19	TRBD2	TRBJ2-3	-	TGTGCCAGTAGTATGGGGAGGCTGGCTAGCGGGGGGGCCGATTCAGATACGCAGTATTTT	CASSMGRLASGGADSDTQYF
TRBV5-1	TRBD2	TRBJ2-5	medium-sized	TGCGCCAGCAGCTCCTCGACTAGCGGGGAAGAGACCCAGTACTTC	CASSSSTSGEETQYF
TRBV2	-	TRBJ2-7	-	TGTGCCAGCAGTGACACAGGTTACCCCTACGAGCAGTACTTC	CASSDTGYPYEQYF
TRBV5-4	TRBD2	TRBJ2-3	-	TGTGCCAGCAGCGTATTAAGCGGGGGCCTCAGCACAGATACGCAGTATTTT	CASSVLSGGLSTDTQYF
TRBV12-2	-	TRBJ2-7	-	TGTGCAAGTCGCTTAGGATGGTGGGACAGTACCTACGAGCAGTACTTC	CASRLGWWDSTYEQYF
TRBV6-5	-	TRBJ1-3	-	TGTGCCAGCAGCCCCGGACTGGGAAACACCATATATTTT	CASSPGLGNTIYF
TRBV4-1	TRBD1	TRBJ1-2	-	TGCGCCAGCAGCCAAACCGACAGGGGGATTAACTATGGCTACACCTTC	CASSQTDRGINYGYTF
TRBV7-9	TRBD1	TRBJ1-2	-	TGTGCCAGCAGCTTGTGGGACAGTACGCAAAATGGCTACACCTTC	CASSLWDSTQNGYTF
TRBV7-9	-	TRBJ2-3	-	TGTGCCAGCAGCCCCCTGGAGGGTCTTACAGATACGCAGTATTTT	CASSPLEGLTDTQYF
TRBV4-3	TRBD2	TRBJ2-3	-	TGCGCCAGCAGCCAATCGGCGGGAGCGGCAGATACGCAGTATTTT	CASSQSAGAADTQYF
TRBV29-1	-	TRBJ1-2	-	TGCAGCGTTTGGGGTGATAACTATGGCTACACCTTC	CSVWGDNYGYTF
TRBV7-2	TRBD1	TRBJ2-2	-	TGTGCCAGCAGCTCGGGACAGGGAACGACCGGGGAGCTGTTTTTT	CASSSGQGTTGELFF
TRBV6-1	-	TRBJ1-2	-	TGTGCCAGCAGTGACAGTAACTATGGCTACACCTTC	CASSDSNYGYTF
TRBV4-2	-	TRBJ2-7	-	TGTGCCAGCAGCCAAGAGGGCGGTGGGAGAGAGCAGTACTTC	CASSQEGGGREQYF
TRBV27	-	TRBJ2-7	-	TGTGCCAGCAGTTTTAGTAGGGACTCCTACGAGCAGTACTTC	CASSFSRDSYEQYF
TRBV7-9	-	TRBJ2-1	-	TGTGCCAGCAGCTTAGAGATTAGCGGATACTTTACAACTGAGCAGTTCTTC	CASSLEISGYFTTEQFF
TRBV5-1	-	TRBJ1-1	-	TGCGCCAGTTTAGGGACATTGGACACTGAAGCTTTCTTT	CASLGTLDTEAFF
TRBV2	TRBD2	TRBJ2-5	-	TGTGCCAGCAGTGAAGATTCGGGACTAGCTTCCTGGGAGACCCAGTACTTC	CASSEDSGLASWETQYF
TRBV29-1	TRBD1	TRBJ2-7	once	TGCAGCGTTAACACCGGGACAGGGGGCCACGAGCAGTACTTC	CSVNTGTGGHEQYF
TRBV5-1	-	TRBJ2-2	-	TGCGCCAGCAGCTTGGGGGTCGGGGAGCTGTTTTTT	CASSLGVGELFF
TRBV4-1	TRBD2	TRBJ2-1	-	TGCGCCAGCAGCCAAGATGTTGGCGGGGGGGCCCTTGAGCAGTTCTTC	CASSQDVGGGALEQFF
TRBV19	-	TRBJ2-1	once	TGTGCCAGTAGTATCAGCGACTCCTACAATGAGCAGTTCTTC	CASSISDSYNEQFF
TRBV9	-	TRBJ1-1	-	TGTGCCAGCACGGGACCACGGGACACTGAAGCTTTCTTT	CASTGPRDTEAFF
TRBV4-3	TRBD2	TRBJ2-7	-	TGCGCCAGCAGCCAGGAGGGCGGGGGGACCTACGAGCAGTACTTC	CASSQEGGGTYEQYF
TRBV25-1	-	TRBJ1-1	-	TGTGCCAGCAGTGAATGGGACTTAAACACTGAAGCTTTCTTT	CASSEWDLNTEAFF
TRBV6-6	-	TRBJ2-1	-	TGTGCCAGCAGTGGTTCCGGCCTCTACAATGAGCAGTTCTTC	CASSGSGLYNEQFF
TRBV19	-	TRBJ1-3	-	TGTGCCAGCTCCCTCGGAGACTCTGGAAACACCATATATTTT	CASSLGDSGNTIYF
TRBV6-1	-	TRBJ1-1	medium-sized	TGTGCCAGCAGGGAAAGCTCCAGGGCCACTGAAGCTTTCTTT	CASRESSRATEAFF
TRBV9	-	TRBJ1-1	-	TGTGCCAGCAGCGTAACGGAAGGCACTGAAGCTTTCTTT	CASSVTEGTEAFF
TRBV4-1	-	TRBJ1-2	-	TGCGCCAGCAGCCAAGCCCAGACATTGAACTATGGCTACACCTTC	CASSQAQTLNYGYTF
TRBV15	-	TRBJ1-3	-	TGTGCCACCAGCAGAGGAGGGGAGGGAACTGGAAACACCATATATTTT	CATSRGGEGTGNTIYF
TRBV4-3	-	TRBJ1-2	-	TGCGCCAGCGCCGTAGACAGTACCGTACCCTATGGCTACACCTTC	CASAVDSTVPYGYTF
TRBV27	-	TRBJ1-2	-	TGTGCCAGCAGTTTAAGGGGGGACTATCAAACGTATGGCTACACCTTC	CASSLRGDYQTYGYTF
TRBV7-2	-	TRBJ2-5	-	TGTGCCAGCAGCTTAGGGCCGGGGTACCAAGAGACCCAGTACTTC	CASSLGPGYQETQYF